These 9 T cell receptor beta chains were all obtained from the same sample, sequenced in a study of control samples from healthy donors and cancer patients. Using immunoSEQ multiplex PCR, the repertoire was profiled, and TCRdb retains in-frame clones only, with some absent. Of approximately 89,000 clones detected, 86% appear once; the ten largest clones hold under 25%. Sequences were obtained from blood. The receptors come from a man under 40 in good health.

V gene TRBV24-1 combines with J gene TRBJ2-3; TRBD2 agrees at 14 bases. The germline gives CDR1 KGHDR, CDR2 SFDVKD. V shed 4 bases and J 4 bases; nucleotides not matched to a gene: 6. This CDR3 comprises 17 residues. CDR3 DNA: TGTGCCACCAGTGACCGAGGGACTAGCGGGGGACCAGATACGCAGTATTTT. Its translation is CATSDRGTSGGPDTQYF.

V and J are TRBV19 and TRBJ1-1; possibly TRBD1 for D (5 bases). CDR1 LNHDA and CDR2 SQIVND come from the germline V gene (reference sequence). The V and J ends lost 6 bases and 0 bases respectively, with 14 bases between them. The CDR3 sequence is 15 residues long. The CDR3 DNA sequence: TGTGCCAGTAGCTCTAGACAGACCATGAACACTGAAGCTTTCTTT. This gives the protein CASSSRQTMNTEAFF.

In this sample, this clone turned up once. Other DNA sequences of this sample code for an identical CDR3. The CDR3 DNA is TGTAAGGGAGGGGGGGGAGGCAATCAGCCCCAGCATTTT. This gives the protein CKGGGGGNQPQHF. The V and J genes are TRBV21-1 and TRBJ1-5. TRBV21-1 is a known pseudogene. This CDR3 spans 13 amino acids.

The CDR3 region is CASSLANSLLSPLHF. The CDR3 region has the DNA TGTGCCAGCAGCTTGGCTAACAGTTTACTTTCACCCCTCCACTTT. The chain employs TRBV5-4 and TRBJ1-6; D remains ambiguous. Germline assignment: CDR1 SGHNT and CDR2 YYREEE (reference sequence). CDR3 length: 15 amino acids. Trimming removed 0 bases at V and 9 bases at J, with 13 bases between.

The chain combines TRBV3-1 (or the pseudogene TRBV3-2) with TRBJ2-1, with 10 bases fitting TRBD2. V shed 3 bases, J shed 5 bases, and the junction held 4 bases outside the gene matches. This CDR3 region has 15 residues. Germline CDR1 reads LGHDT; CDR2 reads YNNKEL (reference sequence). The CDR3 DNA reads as TGTGCCAGCAGCCAGCCTAGCGGGGGAGACAATGAGCAGTTCTTC. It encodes CASSQPSGGDNEQFF.

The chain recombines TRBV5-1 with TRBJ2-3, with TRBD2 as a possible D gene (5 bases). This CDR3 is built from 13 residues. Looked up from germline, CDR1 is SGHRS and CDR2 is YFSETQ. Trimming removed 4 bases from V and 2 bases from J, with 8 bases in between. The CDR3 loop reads CASSPDFTDTQYF. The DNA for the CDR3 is TGCGCCAGCAGCCCGGACTTCACAGATACGCAGTATTTT.

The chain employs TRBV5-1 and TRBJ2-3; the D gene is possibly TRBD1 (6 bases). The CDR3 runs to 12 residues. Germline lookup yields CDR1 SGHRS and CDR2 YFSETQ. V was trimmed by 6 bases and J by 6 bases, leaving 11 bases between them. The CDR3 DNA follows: TGCGCCAGCACCCCAGGGGAGGATACGCAGTATTTT. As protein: CASTPGEDTQYF.

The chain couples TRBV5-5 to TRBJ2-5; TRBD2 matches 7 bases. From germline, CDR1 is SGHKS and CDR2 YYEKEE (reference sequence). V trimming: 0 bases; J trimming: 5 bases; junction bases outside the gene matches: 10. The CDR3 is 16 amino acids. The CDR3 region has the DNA TGTGCCAGCAGCTTGGCCGGGACCGGGGGGTTGGAGACCCAGTACTTC. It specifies CASSLAGTGGLETQYF.

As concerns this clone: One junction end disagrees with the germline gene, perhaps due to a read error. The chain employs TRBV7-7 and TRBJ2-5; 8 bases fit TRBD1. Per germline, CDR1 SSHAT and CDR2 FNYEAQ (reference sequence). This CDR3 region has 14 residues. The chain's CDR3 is CASSKGTGKETQYF. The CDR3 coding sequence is TGTGCTAGCAGCAAAGGGACAGGAAAAGAGACCCAGTACTTC.